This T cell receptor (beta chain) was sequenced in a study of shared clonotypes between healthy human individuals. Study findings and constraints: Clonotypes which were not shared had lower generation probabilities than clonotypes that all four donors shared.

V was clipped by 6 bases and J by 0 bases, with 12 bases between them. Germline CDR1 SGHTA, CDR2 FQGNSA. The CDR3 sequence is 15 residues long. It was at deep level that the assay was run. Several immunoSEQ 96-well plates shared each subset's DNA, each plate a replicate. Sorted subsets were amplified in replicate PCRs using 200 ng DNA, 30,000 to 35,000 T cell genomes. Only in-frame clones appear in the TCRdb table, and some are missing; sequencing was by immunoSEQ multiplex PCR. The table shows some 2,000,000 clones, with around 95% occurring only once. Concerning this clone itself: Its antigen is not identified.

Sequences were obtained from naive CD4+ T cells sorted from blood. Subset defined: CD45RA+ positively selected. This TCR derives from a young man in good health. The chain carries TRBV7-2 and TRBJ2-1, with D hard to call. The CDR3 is CASRPSAASYNEQFF. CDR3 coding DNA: TGTGCCAGCAGGCCATCCGCGGCCTCCTACAATGAGCAGTTCTTC.